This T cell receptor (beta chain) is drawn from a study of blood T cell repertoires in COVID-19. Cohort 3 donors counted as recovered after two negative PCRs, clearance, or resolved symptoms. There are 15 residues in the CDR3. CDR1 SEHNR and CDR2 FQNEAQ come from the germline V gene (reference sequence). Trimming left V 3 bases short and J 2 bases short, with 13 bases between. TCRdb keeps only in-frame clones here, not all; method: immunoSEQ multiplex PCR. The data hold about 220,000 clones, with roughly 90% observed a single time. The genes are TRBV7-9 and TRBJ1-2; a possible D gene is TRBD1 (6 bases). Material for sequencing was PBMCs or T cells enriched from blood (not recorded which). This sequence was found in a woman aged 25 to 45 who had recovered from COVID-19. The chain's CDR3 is CASSFITTGNYGYTF. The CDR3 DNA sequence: TGTGCCAGCAGCTTCATAACTACAGGGAACTATGGCTACACCTTC. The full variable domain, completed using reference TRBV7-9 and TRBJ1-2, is DTGVSQNPRHKITKRGQNVTFRCDPISEHNRLYWYRQTLGQGPEFLTYFQNEAQLEKSRLLSDRFSAERPKGSFSTLEIQRTEQGDSAMYLCASSFITTGNYGYTFGSGTRLTVV.